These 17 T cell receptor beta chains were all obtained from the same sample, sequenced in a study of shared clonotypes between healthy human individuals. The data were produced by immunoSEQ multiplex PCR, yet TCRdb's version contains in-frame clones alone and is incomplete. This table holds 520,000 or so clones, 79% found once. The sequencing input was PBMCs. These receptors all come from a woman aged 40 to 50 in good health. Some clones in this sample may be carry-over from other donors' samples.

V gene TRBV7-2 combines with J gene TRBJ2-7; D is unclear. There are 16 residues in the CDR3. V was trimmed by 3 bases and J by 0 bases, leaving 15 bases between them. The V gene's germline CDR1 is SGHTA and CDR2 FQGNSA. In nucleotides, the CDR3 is TGTGCCAGCAGCTTGGTGCCCGACCCCGGCTCCTACGAGCAGTACTTC. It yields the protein CASSLVPDPGSYEQYF.

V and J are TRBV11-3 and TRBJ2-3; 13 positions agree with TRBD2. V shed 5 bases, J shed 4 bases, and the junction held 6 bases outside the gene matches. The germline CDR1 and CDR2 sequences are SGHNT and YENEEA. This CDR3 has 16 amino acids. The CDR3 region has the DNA TGTGCCAGCAGCGTCGGACTAGCGGGAGTCTCAGATACGCAGTATTTT. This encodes CASSVGLAGVSDTQYF.

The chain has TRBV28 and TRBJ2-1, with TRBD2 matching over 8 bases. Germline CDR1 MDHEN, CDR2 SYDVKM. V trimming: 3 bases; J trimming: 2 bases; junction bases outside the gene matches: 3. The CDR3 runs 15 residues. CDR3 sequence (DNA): TGTGCCAGCAGTTTTATTAGCGGGACCTACAATGAGCAGTTCTTC. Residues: CASSFISGTYNEQFF. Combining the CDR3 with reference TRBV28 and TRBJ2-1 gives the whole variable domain DVKVTQSSRYLVKRTGEKVFLECVQDMDHENMFWYRQDPGLGLRLIYFSYDVKMKEKGDIPEGYSVSREKKERFSLILESASTNQTSMYLCASSFISGTYNEQFFGPGTRLTVL.

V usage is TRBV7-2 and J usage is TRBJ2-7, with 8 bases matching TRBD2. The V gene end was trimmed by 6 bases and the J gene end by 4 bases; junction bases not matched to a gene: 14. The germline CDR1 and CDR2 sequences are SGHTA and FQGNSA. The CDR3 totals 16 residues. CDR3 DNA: TGTGCCAGCAGTTCCTTAATACCGGGACTAGGGTACGAGCAGTACTTC. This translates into CASSSLIPGLGYEQYF.

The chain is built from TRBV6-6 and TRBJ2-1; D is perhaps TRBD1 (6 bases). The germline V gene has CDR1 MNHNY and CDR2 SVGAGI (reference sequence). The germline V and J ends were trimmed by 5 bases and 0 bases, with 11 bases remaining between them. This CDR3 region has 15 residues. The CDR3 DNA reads TGTGCCAGCAGTCCACAGGGCTCCTCCTACAATGAGCAGTTCTTC. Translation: CASSPQGSSYNEQFF.

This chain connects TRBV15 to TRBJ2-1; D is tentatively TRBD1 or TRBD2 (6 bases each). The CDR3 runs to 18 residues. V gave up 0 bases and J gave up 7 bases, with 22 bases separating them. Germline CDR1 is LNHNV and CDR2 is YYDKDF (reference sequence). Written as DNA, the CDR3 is TGTGCCACCAGCAGAGATCACAGGGAGGCCCCTTTTCTGAATGAGCAGTTCTTC. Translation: CATSRDHREAPFLNEQFF.

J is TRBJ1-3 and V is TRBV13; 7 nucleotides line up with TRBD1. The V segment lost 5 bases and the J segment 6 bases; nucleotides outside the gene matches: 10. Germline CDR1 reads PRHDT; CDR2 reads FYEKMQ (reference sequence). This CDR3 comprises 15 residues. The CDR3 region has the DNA TGTGCCAGCAGCCCTGGGTGGAGGGGGCTAAACACCATATATTTT. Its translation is CASSPGWRGLNTIYF.

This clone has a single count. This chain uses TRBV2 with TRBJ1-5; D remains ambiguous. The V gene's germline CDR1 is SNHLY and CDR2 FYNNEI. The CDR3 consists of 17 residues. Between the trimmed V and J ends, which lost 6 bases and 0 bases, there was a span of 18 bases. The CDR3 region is CASRPGWERNSNQPQHF. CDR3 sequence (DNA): TGTGCCAGCAGACCTGGCTGGGAAAGAAATAGCAATCAGCCCCAGCATTTT.

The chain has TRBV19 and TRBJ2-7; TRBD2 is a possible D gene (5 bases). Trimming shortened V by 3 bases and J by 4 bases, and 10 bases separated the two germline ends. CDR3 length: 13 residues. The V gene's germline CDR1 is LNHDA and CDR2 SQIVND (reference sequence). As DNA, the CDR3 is TGTGCCAGTAGTATTCAGCGCGGGTACGAGCAGTACTTC. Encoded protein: CASSIQRGYEQYF.

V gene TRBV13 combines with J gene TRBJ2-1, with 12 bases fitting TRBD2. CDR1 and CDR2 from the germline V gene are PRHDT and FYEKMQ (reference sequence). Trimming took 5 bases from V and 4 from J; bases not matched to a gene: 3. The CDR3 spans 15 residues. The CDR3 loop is CASSPGLAGYNEQFF. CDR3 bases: TGTGCCAGCAGCCCTGGACTAGCGGGGTACAATGAGCAGTTCTTC. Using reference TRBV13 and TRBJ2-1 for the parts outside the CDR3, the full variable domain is AAGVIQSPRHLIKEKRETATLKCYPIPRHDTVYWYQQGPGQDPQFLISFYEKMQSDKGSIPDRFSAQQFSDYHSELNMSSLELGDSALYFCASSPGLAGYNEQFFGPGTRLTVL.

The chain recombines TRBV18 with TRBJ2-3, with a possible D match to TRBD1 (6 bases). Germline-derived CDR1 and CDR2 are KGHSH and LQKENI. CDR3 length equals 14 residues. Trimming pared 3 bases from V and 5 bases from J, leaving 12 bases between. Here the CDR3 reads CASSPLGAGDTQYF. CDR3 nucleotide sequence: TGTGCCAGCTCACCGCTGGGGGCAGGAGATACGCAGTATTTT.

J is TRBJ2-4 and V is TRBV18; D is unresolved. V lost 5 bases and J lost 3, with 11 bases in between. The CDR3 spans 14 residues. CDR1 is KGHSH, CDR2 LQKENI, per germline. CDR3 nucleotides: TGTGCCAGCTCAGGAGTAGGTGGCAAAAACATTCAGTACTTC. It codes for CASSGVGGKNIQYF.

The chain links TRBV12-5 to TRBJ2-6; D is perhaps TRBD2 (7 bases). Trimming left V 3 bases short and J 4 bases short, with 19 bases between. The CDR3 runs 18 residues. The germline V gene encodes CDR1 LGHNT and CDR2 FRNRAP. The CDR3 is CASGFSQGGGLGANVLTF. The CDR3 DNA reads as TGTGCTAGTGGTTTCAGTCAGGGAGGGGGATTGGGGGCCAACGTCCTGACTTTC.

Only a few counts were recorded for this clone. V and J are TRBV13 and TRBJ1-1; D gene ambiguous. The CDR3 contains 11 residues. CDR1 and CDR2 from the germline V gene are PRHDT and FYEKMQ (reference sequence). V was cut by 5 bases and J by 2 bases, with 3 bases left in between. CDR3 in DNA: TGTGCCAGCAGCCTCAACACTGAAGCTTTCTTT. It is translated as CASSLNTEAFF.

The CDR3 sequence is CASSLAYSVTSTDTQYF. The DNA for the CDR3 is TGTGCCAGCAGCTTAGCGTATAGCGTGACTAGCACAGATACGCAGTATTTT. This rearrangement joins TRBV7-6 to TRBJ2-3, with D possibly being TRBD2 (5 bases). Germline CDR1 and CDR2: SGHVS and FNYEAQ. The CDR3 length is 17 residues. The ends were cut back, 0 bases at V and 0 bases at J, with 13 bases in the middle.

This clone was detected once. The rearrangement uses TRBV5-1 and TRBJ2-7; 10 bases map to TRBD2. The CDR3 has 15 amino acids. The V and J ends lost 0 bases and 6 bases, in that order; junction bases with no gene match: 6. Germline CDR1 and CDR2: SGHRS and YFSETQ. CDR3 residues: CASSLEGTSGTEQYF. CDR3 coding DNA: TGCGCCAGCAGCTTGGAAGGAACTAGCGGGACCGAGCAGTACTTC.

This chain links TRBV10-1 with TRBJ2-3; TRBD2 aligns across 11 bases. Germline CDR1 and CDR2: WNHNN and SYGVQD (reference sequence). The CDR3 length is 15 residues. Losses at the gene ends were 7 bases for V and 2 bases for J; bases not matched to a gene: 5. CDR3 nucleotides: TGCGCCAGCACGGGACTAGCGGAGAACACAGATACGCAGTATTTT. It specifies CASTGLAENTDTQYF.